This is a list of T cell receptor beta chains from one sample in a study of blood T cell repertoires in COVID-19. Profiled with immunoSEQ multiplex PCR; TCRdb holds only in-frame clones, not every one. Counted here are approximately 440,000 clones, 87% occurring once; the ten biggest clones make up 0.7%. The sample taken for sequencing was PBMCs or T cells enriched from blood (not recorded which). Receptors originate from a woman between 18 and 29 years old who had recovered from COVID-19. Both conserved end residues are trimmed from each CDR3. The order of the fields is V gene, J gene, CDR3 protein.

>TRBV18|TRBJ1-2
ASSPSSDRDYGYT
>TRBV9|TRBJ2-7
ASSGGAGQGWLEQY
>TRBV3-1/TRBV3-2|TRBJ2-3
ASSQDLRLAVTDTQY
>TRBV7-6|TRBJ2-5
ASSPLQGAFVTQY
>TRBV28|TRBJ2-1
ASTIRGVGHEQF
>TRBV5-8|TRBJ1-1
ASSLDGRRVNTEAF
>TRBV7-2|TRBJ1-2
ASSEDPEGDYT
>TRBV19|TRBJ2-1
ASRGQGTDEQF
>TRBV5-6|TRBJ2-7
ASSGGRGPYEQY
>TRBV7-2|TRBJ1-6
ASSGQLNSPLH
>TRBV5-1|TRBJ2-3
ASSLGTSGGTDTQY
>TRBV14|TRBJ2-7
ASSQEGTLDEQY
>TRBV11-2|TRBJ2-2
ASSLGQGVTRDTGELF
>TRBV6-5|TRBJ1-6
ASFAGDRSSPLH
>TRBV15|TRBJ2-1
ATSRPRDRGRGEQF
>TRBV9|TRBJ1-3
ASSTEGGSGNTIY
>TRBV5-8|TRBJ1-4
ASSLGGGTNEKLF
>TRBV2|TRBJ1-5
ASTQQGSNQPQH
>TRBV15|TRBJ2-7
ATSRLTGVPYEQY
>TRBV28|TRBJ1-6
ASSSGYKTANSPLH
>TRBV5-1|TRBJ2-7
ASSISLAGSSYEQY
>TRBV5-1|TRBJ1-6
ASSLTGGKVSPLH
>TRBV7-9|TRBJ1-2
ASSLSYGYT
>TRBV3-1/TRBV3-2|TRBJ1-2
ASSRPGSPNNYGYT
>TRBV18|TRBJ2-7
ASSPQTGGDYEQY
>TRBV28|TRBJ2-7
ASRPDRGLRYEQY
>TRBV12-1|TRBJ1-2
ASSDDSPNYGYT
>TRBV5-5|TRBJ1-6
ASSLRGTDNSPLH
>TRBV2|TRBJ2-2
ASSYDRGYTGELF
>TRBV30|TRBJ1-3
AWSNEGNTIY
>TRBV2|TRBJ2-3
ASTGGGTDTQY